The T cell receptor (beta chain) described here comes from a study of OX40 agonist ivuxolimab in advanced cancers. Produced via immunoSEQ multiplex PCR; TCRdb's table is partial and in-frame only. The top ten clones hold about 1.3% of a sample with about 25,000 clones, roughly 80% of them seen once. The sample holds a few counts of this clone. V was pared by 3 bases and J by 2 bases, with 19 bases between. The germline CDR1 and CDR2 sequences are LNHDA and SQIVND (reference sequence). CDR3 length equals 17 residues. The chain uses TRBV19 and TRBJ1-2; D possibly corresponds to TRBD1 (5 bases). The clonotype was recovered from an adult with an advanced solid tumor such as melanoma, head and neck, liver or kidney cancer. Sequenced material: CD4+ or CD8+ T cells sorted from blood, taken in a trial of the OX40 agonist ivuxolimab. DNA for the CDR3: TGTGCCAGTAGTATCCTCCGGGCGACAGCTTCAAACTATGGCTACACCTTC. It translates to CASSILRATASNYGYTF.